This entry features one T cell receptor (beta chain) sequence. Trimming pared 8 bases from V and 6 bases from J, leaving 17 bases between. This CDR3 is 13 amino acids long. The germline CDR1 and CDR2 sequences are LNHDA and SQIVND (reference sequence). The data belong to a study of blood T cell repertoires in COVID-19. Study in general: Samples taken during acute and convalescent COVID-19 were collected in the United States, Italy and Spain. PBMCs, B-cell-depleted T cells, or T cells provided the cDNA or gDNA that made up the material.

Under the authors' procedure: Reference gene primer amplification in the assay estimated nucleated cell counts. This table comes from immunoSEQ multiplex PCR, and its TCRdb copy is limited to in-frame clones, with some not included. V and J calls and clone size are given by that table; D and trimming were obtained from the DNA. The sample holds about 15,000 clones, 70% to 90% seen once. The receptor was derived from a human donor in a cohort sampled during active COVID-19. The J gene is TRBJ2-7, the V gene TRBV19; maybe TRBD1 (6 bases). Source material: peripheral blood. CDR3 sequence (DNA): TGTGCCAGTCGGGCAGGGGCGGTGGGCGAGCAGTACTTC. As protein: CASRAGAVGEQYF. The entire variable domain, with the rest obtained from reference TRBV19 and TRBJ2-7, is as follows: DGGITQSPKYLFRKEGQNVTLSCEQNLNHDAMYWYRQDPGQGLRLIYYSQIVNDFQKGDIAEGYSVSREKKESFPLTVTSAQKNPTAFYLCASRAGAVGEQYFGPGTRLTVT.